The rows below give T cell receptor beta chains drawn from one sample of a study of CD8 T cells in ankylosing spondylitis. Each CDR3 protein gets one entry after TCRdb re-called the 5' RACE reads with MiXCR. Of under 300,000 distinct CDR3 sequences in the sample, over 8.5% were seen once. The specimen was blood, either unsorted or a sorted T cell fraction (not recorded which). The receptor source for this set is a male donor with ankylosing spondylitis or in good health (not recorded which). Both conserved end residues are part of each CDR3. Fields, in order: J gene, V gene, D gene, clone size, CDR3 DNA, CDR3 protein. The D gene is left open where the match is weak. Size tells how often a clone was seen (once, few, many) or the class of an expanded clone, and some rows leave it out.

TRBJ2-1,TRBV4-2,TRBD2,many,TGTGCCAGCAGCCAAGAGGCCACTAGCGGATCATACAATGAGCAGTTCTTC,CASSQEATSGSYNEQFF
TRBJ2-1,TRBV27,NA,many,TGTGCCAGCAGTTTATATATACGGGGTTCCTACAATGAGCAGTTCTTC,CASSLYIRGSYNEQFF
TRBJ1-1,TRBV3-1,NA,many,TGTGCCAGCAGCCAAGGTGGGACAACCACTGAAGCTTTCTTT,CASSQGGTTTEAFF
TRBJ2-1,TRBV28,TRBD2,many,TGTGCCAGCAGTTTAGGAAGCGGGAAATATCTTGAGCAGTTCTTC,CASSLGSGKYLEQFF
TRBJ1-1,TRBV29-1,NA,many,TGCAGCGTTTTGGCCTCTGAAGCTTTCTTT,CSVLASEAFF
TRBJ1-2,TRBV6-5,TRBD1,many,TGTGCCAGCAGTTCCCTTCGGACAGGGGGCTACTATGGCTACACCTTC,CASSSLRTGGYYGYTF
TRBJ2-1,TRBV6-1,NA,few,TGTGCCAGCACCTACCAGCCCTACAATGAGCAGTTCTTC,CASTYQPYNEQFF
TRBJ2-3,TRBV6-5,NA,many,TGTGCCAGCAGTTTCTCTCCCCGGGACAAGGACTCCCGCGGGCAGTATTTT,CASSFSPRDKDSRGQYF
TRBJ2-1,TRBV13,TRBD2,few,TGTGCCAGCAGCCCAGGACTAGCGGGAGGCAATGAGCAGTTCTTC,CASSPGLAGGNEQFF
TRBJ2-5,TRBV4-1,NA,NA,TGCGCCAGCAGCCAGGGAGACTACAGCCAAGAGACCCAGTACTTC,CASSQGDYSQETQYF
TRBJ2-2,TRBV5-1,NA,many,TGCGCCAGCAGCTTGGTGTCGGACACCGGGGAGCTGTTTTTT,CASSLVSDTGELFF
TRBJ2-5,TRBV20-1,TRBD2,many,TGCAGTGCTAAAGGCATGCGGGGGGGCGAGGAGACCCAGTACTTC,CSAKGMRGGEETQYF
TRBJ2-1,TRBV6-5,NA,few,TGTGCCAGCAGTTACCCGGGACAGTTGGGGGGAGAGCAGTTCTTC,CASSYPGQLGGEQFF
TRBJ2-3,TRBV29-1,TRBD1,NA,TGCAGCGTTGGGGACAGGGGAAATACGCAGTATTTT,CSVGDRGNTQYF
TRBJ2-1,TRBV29-1,NA,many,TGCAGCGTTGTTCCTATAAACGACAGCTCCTACAATGAGCAGTTCTTC,CSVVPINDSSYNEQFF
TRBJ2-3,TRBV4-2,NA,many,TGTGCCAGCAGCCAAGGGGACTTCCCCACAGATACGCAGTATTTT,CASSQGDFPTDTQYF
TRBJ2-1,TRBV29-1,NA,many,TGCAGCGTTGAAGAGGGTTCGGGCAATGAGCAGTTCTTC,CSVEEGSGNEQFF
TRBJ2-1,TRBV10-3,TRBD1,many,TGTGCCATCAGTGGACAGGGGTATGAGCAGTTCTTC,CAISGQGYEQFF
TRBJ2-1,TRBV6-5,NA,many,TGTGCCAGCAGGTACAGGGAATCCTCCTACAATGAGCAGTTCTTC,CASRYRESSYNEQFF
TRBJ2-3,TRBV20-1,TRBD2,NA,TGCTGTGCTACGATGCGACTAGCGGGAGGGCGTGCTGATACGCAGTATTTT,CCATMRLAGGRADTQYF
TRBJ2-5,TRBV24-1,NA,many,TGTGCCACCAGTGTCGGGGGAATAGAGACCCAGTACTTC,CATSVGGIETQYF
TRBJ2-1,TRBV5-1,NA,many,TGCGCCAGCAGCCCCCAGGGATCTATCTACAATGAGCAGTTCTTC,CASSPQGSIYNEQFF
TRBJ2-1,TRBV7-3,NA,many,TGTGCCAGCAGCCCCTCCCGACCTTCTCCAGGGGTTGAGCAGTTCTTC,CASSPSRPSPGVEQFF
TRBJ2-1,TRBV10-3,NA,many,TGTGCCATCAGTGAGTCGATGTCAGGGAACATGAATGAGCAGTTCTTC,CAISESMSGNMNEQFF
TRBJ1-1,TRBV6-2/TRBV6-3,NA,NA,TGTGTCAGCAGTTACTCGTCCGGAAGTGAAGCTTTCTTT,CVSSYSSGSEAFF
TRBJ1-2,TRBV6-5,TRBD1,many,TGTGCCAGCAGTTACTTGACAGGGGGGAGCTACACCTTC,CASSYLTGGSYTF
TRBJ2-1,TRBV7-8,NA,NA,TGTGCCAGCAGCCAGCTAGGGAGCTCCTACAATGAGCAGTTCTTC,CASSQLGSSYNEQFF
TRBJ2-6,TRBV29-1,NA,few,TGCAGCGTTGGCGCCTCTGGGGCCAACGTCCTGACTTTC,CSVGASGANVLTF
TRBJ2-5,TRBV6-1,TRBD2,many,TGTGCCAGCAGTGAACTAGCGGGGGGCCAAGAGACCCAGTACTTC,CASSELAGGQETQYF